This T cell receptor beta chain comes out of a study of blood T cell repertoires in COVID-19. The overall study: Nucleic acid was either cDNA or gDNA, and it came from T cells, B-cell-depleted T cells, or PBMCs.

Libraries were prepared by immunoSEQ multiplex PCR; TCRdb keeps only in-frame clonotypes and omits some of them. The sample shows roughly 110,000 clones, 76% of them seen only once. The sequence was obtained from an elderly man with COVID-19, enrolled during active disease. The specimen sequenced was peripheral blood.

In DNA, the CDR3 is TGTGCCAGCAGTCCAGTACTAGCGGGATATGAGACCCAGTACTTC. It encodes CASSPVLAGYETQYF. V usage is TRBV28 and J usage is TRBJ2-5; 10 bases agree with TRBD2. This CDR3 is 15 amino acids long. Germline V gene lookup returns CDR1 MDHEN and CDR2 SYDVKM. V shed 5 bases and J 5 bases; nucleotides not matched to a gene: 8.